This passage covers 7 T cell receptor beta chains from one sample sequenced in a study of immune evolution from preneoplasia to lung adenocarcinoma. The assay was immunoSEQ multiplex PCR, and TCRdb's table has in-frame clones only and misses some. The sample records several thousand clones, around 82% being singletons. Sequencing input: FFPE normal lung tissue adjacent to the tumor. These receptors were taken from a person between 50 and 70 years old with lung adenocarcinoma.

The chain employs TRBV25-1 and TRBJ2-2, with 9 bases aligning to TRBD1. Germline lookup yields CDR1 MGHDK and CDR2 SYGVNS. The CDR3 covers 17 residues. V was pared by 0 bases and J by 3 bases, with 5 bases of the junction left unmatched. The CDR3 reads CASSEYGGQGHTGELFF. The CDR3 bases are TGTGCCAGCAGTGAATATGGGGGACAGGGCCACACCGGGGAGCTGTTTTTT. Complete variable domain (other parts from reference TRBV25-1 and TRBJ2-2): EADIYQTPRYLVIGTGKKITLECSQTMGHDKMYWYQQDPGMELHLIHYSYGVNSTEKGDLSSESTVSRIRTEHFPLTLESARPSHTSQYLCASSEYGGQGHTGELFFGEGSRLTVL.

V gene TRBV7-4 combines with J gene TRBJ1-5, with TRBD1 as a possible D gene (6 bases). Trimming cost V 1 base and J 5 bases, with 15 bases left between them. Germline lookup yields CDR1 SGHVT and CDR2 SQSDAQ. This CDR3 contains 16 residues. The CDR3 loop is CASSLGQARFHQPQHF. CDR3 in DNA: TGTGCCAGCAGCTTAGGACAGGCCCGATTCCATCAGCCCCAGCATTTT.

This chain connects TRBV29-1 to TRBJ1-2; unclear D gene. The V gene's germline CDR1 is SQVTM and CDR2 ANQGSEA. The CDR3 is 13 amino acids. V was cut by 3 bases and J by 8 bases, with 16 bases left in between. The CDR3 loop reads CSVEKGSTGGYTF. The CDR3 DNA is TGCAGCGTTGAGAAAGGCTCAACGGGGGGCTACACCTTC. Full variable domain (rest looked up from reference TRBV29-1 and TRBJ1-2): SAVISQKPSRDICQRGTSLTIQCQVDSQVTMMFWYRQQPGQSLTLIATANQGSEATYESGFVIDKFPISRPNLTFSTLTVSNMSPEDSSIYLCSVEKGSTGGYTFGSGTRLTVV.

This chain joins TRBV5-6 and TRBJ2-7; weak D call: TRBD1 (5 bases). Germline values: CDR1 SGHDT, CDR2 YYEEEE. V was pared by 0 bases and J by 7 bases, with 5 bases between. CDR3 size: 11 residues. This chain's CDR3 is CASSLEGEQYF. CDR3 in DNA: TGTGCCAGCAGCTTGGAGGGGGAGCAGTACTTC.

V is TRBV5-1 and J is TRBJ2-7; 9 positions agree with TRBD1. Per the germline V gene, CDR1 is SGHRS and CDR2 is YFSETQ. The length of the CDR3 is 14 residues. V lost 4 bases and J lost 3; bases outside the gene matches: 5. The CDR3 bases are TGCGCCAGCAGCGAAGGGACAGGGAACTACGAGCAGTACTTC. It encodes CASSEGTGNYEQYF. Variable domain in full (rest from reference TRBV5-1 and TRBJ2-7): KAGVTQTPRYLIKTRGQQVTLSCSPISGHRSVSWYQQTPGQGLQFLFEYFSETQRNKGNFPGRFSGRQFSNSRSEMNVSTLELGDSALYLCASSEGTGNYEQYFGPGTRLTVT.

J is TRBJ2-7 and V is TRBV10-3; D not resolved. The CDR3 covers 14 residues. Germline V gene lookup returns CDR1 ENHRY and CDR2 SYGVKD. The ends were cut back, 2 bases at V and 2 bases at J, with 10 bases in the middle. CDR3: CAISERADTYEQYF. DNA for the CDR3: TGTGCCATCAGTGAGCGGGCAGACACCTACGAGCAGTACTTC.

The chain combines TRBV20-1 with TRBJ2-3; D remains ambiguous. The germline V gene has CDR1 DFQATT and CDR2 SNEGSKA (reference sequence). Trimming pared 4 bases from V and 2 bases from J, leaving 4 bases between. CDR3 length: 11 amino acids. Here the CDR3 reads CSAILTDTQYF. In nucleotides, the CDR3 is TGCAGTGCTATACTCACAGATACGCAGTATTTT.